Each of the 26 T cell receptor beta chains below was sequenced from the same sample in a study of Graves' ophthalmopathy and Graves' hyperthyroidism. Amplification of the TCR beta CDR3 regions used RNA transcripts (as template). Following a first-round RT-PCR that used HTBI primers, a second-round multiplex PCR was carried out. TCRdb re-derived calls from the multiplex PCR reads in MiXCR, one entry per CDR3 protein. Of around 1.1 million distinct CDR3 sequences listed, less than 45% were seen once; the top ten hold around 10%. The specimen sequenced was peripheral blood or thyroid tissue (not recorded which). All receptors come from an adult man with Graves' hyperthyroidism.

This chain uses TRBV11-2 with TRBJ2-7, with a weak D call TRBD2 (5 bases). Trimming removed 2 bases at V and 2 bases at J, with 13 bases between. CDR3 length: 15 residues. The germline CDR1 and CDR2 sequences are SGHAT and FQNNGV. DNA of the CDR3: TGTGCCAGCAGCTTAACGAGGACCGGGACCTACGAGCAGTACTTC. It specifies CASSLTRTGTYEQYF.

The table lists this clonotype with many counts. V gene TRBV7-3 combines with J gene TRBJ2-2, with D possibly TRBD1 on 6 matching bases. The germline V gene has CDR1 SGHTA and CDR2 FQGTGA. The CDR3 length is 16 residues. V dropped 5 bases and J dropped 2 bases, with 15 bases sitting between them. DNA for the CDR3: TGTGCCAGCAGCCGAAGGGGGAAACCTAACACCGGGGAGCTGTTTTTT. Translation gives CASSRRGKPNTGELFF. The whole variable domain, filled in from reference TRBV7-3 and TRBJ2-2, reads GAGVSQTPSNKVTEKGKYVELRCDPISGHTALYWYRQSLGQGPEFLIYFQGTGAADDSGLPNDRFFAVRPEGSVSTLKIQRTERGDSAVYLCASSRRGKPNTGELFFGEGSRLTVL.

The sample holds many counts of this clonotype. The J gene is TRBJ1-4, the V gene TRBV15; 8 bases are a match to TRBD1. Losses at the gene ends were 2 bases for V and 8 bases for J; bases not matched to a gene: 10. CDR1 is LNHNV, CDR2 YYDKDF, per germline (reference sequence). This CDR3 region has 16 residues. CDR3 sequence: CATSRPTDRVREKLFF. DNA of the CDR3: TGTGCCACCAGCAGACCTACGGACAGGGTGCGGGAAAAACTGTTTTTT.

In regard to this clonotype: A much larger clonotype is one base distant, so this may be a read error. The CDR3 does not end in the conserved phenylalanine or tryptophan, so this is likely a read error. The rearrangement joins TRBV20-1 to TRBJ2-7; tentatively, D is TRBD1 (6 bases). V lost 3 bases and J 6 bases, leaving 15 bases between the germline ends. The germline CDR1 and CDR2 sequences are DFQATT and SNEGSKA (reference sequence). This CDR3 contains 13 residues. CDR3 residues: CSASYRAVSEQYC. The CDR3 DNA reads TGCAGTGCTAGCTACAGGGCAGTTAGCGAGCAGTACTGC.

With regard to this clonotype: With a much larger clone just one base away, this may be a read error. The chain recombines TRBV14 with TRBJ1-1; D gene uncertain. Germline V gives CDR1 SGHDN, CDR2 FVKESK. The CDR3 extends over 17 amino acids. DNA for the CDR3: TGTGCCAGCAGCCAATTTGGAAACAGAAGAACCAACACTGGAGCTTTCTTT. It specifies CASSQFGNRRTNTGAFF.

This clonotype was seen at least ten times. V gene TRBV7-9 combines with J gene TRBJ2-7, with D maybe TRBD1 (6 bases). CDR1 is SEHNR, CDR2 FQNEAQ, per germline (reference sequence). The V and J ends lost 5 bases and 4 bases respectively, with 18 bases between them. The CDR3 has 15 amino acids. The CDR3 region has the DNA TGTGCCAGCAGCCCGATGAACAGGGTGGTGTACGAGCAGTACTTC. Translated, it gives CASSPMNRVVYEQYF. Together with reference TRBV7-9 and TRBJ2-7, the CDR3 gives the full variable domain: DTGVSQNPRHKITKRGQNVTFRCDPISEHNRLYWYRQTLGQGPEFLTYFQNEAQLEKSRLLSDRFSAERPKGSFSTLEIQRTEQGDSAMYLCASSPMNRVVYEQYFGPGTRLTVT.

This chain uses TRBV6-1 with TRBJ2-7; D gene uncertain. Per germline, CDR1 MNHNS and CDR2 SASEGT. V dropped 8 bases and J dropped 0 bases, with 17 bases sitting between them. The CDR3 length is 15 residues. The CDR3 nucleotides are TGTGCCAGCTCTGAGCTTAGCCTGAGCTCCTACGAGCAGTACTTC. Translated, it gives CASSELSLSSYEQYF.

In this sample, this clonotype turned up a few times. The rearrangement links TRBV5-4 to TRBJ2-2, with D perhaps TRBD2 (6 bases). Germline V gene data show CDR1 as SGHNT and CDR2 as YYREEE (reference sequence). This CDR3 contains 15 residues. V dropped 0 bases and J dropped 5 bases, with 11 bases sitting between them. CDR3 in amino acids: CASSLVAEGTGELFF. The CDR3, as DNA: TGTGCCAGCAGCTTGGTAGCGGAGGGGACCGGGGAGCTGTTTTTT. The full variable domain, rest sourced from reference TRBV5-4 and TRBJ2-2, is ETGVTQSPTHLIKTRGQQVTLRCSSQSGHNTVSWYQQALGQGPQFIFQYYREEENGRGNFPPRFSGLQFPNYSSELNVNALELDDSALYLCASSLVAEGTGELFFGEGSRLTVL.

The chain joins TRBV29-1 to TRBJ1-1; no firm D call. Germline V gene lookup returns CDR1 SQVTM and CDR2 ANQGSEA. The CDR3 contains 14 residues. V lost 2 bases and J lost 1, with 11 bases in between. The DNA for the CDR3 is TGCAGCGTTGAATCACAGCGGACGAACACTGAAGCTTTCTTT. This codes for CSVESQRTNTEAFF.

This clonotype was seen a few times. This rearrangement joins TRBV3-1 to TRBJ1-2; D gene uncertain. V was shortened by 1 base and J by 7 bases, with 10 bases between the two germline ends. The V gene's germline CDR1 is LGHDT and CDR2 YNNKEL (reference sequence). The CDR3 has 13 amino acids. CDR3 sequence reads: CASSQGLRFGYTF. The CDR3, as DNA: TGTGCCAGCAGCCAAGGCTTGCGGTTTGGCTACACCTTC.

The rearrangement joins TRBV7-6 to TRBJ2-7; D is ambiguous. Germline V gene lookup returns CDR1 SGHVS and CDR2 FNYEAQ. The CDR3 contains 15 residues. The V and J ends lost 0 bases and 2 bases respectively, with 11 bases between them. CDR3 amino acids: CASSLAPRAAYEQYF. The CDR3 region has the DNA TGTGCCAGCAGCTTAGCTCCGAGAGCCGCCTACGAGCAGTACTTC.

The V and J genes are TRBV5-4 and TRBJ1-3; D is uncertain. The germline V gene has CDR1 SGHNT and CDR2 YYREEE (reference sequence). V was cut by 5 bases and J by 0 bases, with 15 bases left in between. The CDR3 has 16 amino acids. CDR3 residues: CASRGGLAASGNTIYF. DNA of the CDR3: TGTGCCAGCAGGGGAGGACTGGCAGCCTCTGGAAACACCATATATTTT. The full variable domain, with the rest looked up from reference TRBV5-4 and TRBJ1-3, is ETGVTQSPTHLIKTRGQQVTLRCSSQSGHNTVSWYQQALGQGPQFIFQYYREEENGRGNFPPRFSGLQFPNYSSELNVNALELDDSALYLCASRGGLAASGNTIYFGEGSWLTVV.

This clonotype was seen more than once but under ten times. This rearrangement joins TRBV2 to TRBJ2-5; D may be TRBD1 (6 bases). Germline V CDR1 and CDR2: SNHLY, FYNNEI. V was shortened by 6 bases and J by 5 bases, with 22 bases between the two germline ends. CDR3 length: 16 amino acids. CDR3 sequence reads: CASSGRDKEIHETQYF. CDR3 nucleotides: TGTGCCAGCAGCGGCCGGGACAAGGAGATCCACGAGACCCAGTACTTC.

With respect to this clonotype: A much more abundant neighbour one base away suggests this may be a read error. The chain carries TRBV7-4 and TRBJ2-7, with D possibly TRBD2 on 6 matching bases. The CDR3 length is 14 residues. Germline CDR1 and CDR2: SGHVT and SQSDAQ. The CDR3 sequence: CDSRPSGGTPEQYF. For the CDR3, the DNA is TGTGACAGCCGGCCGTCCGGGGGAACTCCCGAGCAGTACTTC. Based on the CDR3 plus reference TRBV7-4 and TRBJ2-7, the full variable domain is GAGVSQSPRYKVAKRGRDVALRCDSISGHVTLYWYRQTLGQGSEVLTYSQSDAQRDKSGRPSGRFSAERPERSVSTLKIQRTEQGDSAVYLCDSRPSGGTPEQYFGPGTRLTVT.

This clonotype has ten or more counts. The rearrangement links TRBV24-1 to TRBJ2-5, with D unresolved. Trimming shortened V by 1 base and J by 3 bases, and 11 bases separated the two germline ends. The CDR3 length is 15 residues. CDR1 and CDR2 (germline): KGHDR, SFDVKD. The CDR3 bases are TGTGCCACCAGTGATTTCGCCAAGAGTAAAGAGACCCAGTACTTC. Protein product: CATSDFAKSKETQYF.

The J gene is TRBJ2-7, the V gene TRBV24-1; possibly TRBD1 for D (7 bases). V gave up 4 bases and J gave up 0 bases, with 18 bases separating them. Germline-derived CDR1 and CDR2 are KGHDR and SFDVKD. CDR3 length: 17 residues. The CDR3 nucleotides are TGTGCCACCAGTGACCCCCGGGGGACAGACAGCTCCTACGAGCAGTACTTC. Translated, it gives CATSDPRGTDSSYEQYF.

This clonotype has ten or more counts. The gene calls are TRBV29-1 and TRBJ2-7, with TRBD1 identical over 11 bases. In germline, CDR1 is SQVTM, CDR2 ANQGSEA. V shed 6 bases and J 4 bases; nucleotides not matched to a gene: 11. The CDR3 is made up of 15 amino acids. The CDR3, as DNA: TGCAGCGTAAACCTCGGACAGGGGGCTTTGTACGAGCAGTACTTC. It encodes CSVNLGQGALYEQYF.

This clonotype has only a few counts. The chain carries TRBV20-1 and TRBJ1-5, with 8 bases that match TRBD1. V lost 5 bases, J lost 7 bases, and 13 bases stayed unmatched. Germline CDR1 DFQATT, CDR2 SNEGSKA (reference sequence). This CDR3 spans 15 amino acids. Written as DNA, the CDR3 is TGCAGTGCTTACACGGACAGGGCGCCGGGACAGCCCCAGCATTTT. It yields the protein CSAYTDRAPGQPQHF.

This clonotype was recorded once. The chain recombines TRBV12-3 or TRBV12-4 with TRBJ1-6, with D perhaps matching TRBD1 (5 bases). The CDR3 has 13 amino acids. Trimming left V 3 bases short and J 10 bases short, with 10 bases between. CDR3 DNA sequence: TGTGCCAGCAGTTTGTTCCGGGACTCACCCCTCCACTTT. It encodes CASSLFRDSPLHF.

This clonotype was detected many times. The rearrangement joins TRBV29-1 to TRBJ1-1, with D unresolved. Germline CDR1 reads SQVTM; CDR2 reads ANQGSEA. The ends were cut back, 2 bases at V and 3 bases at J, with 25 bases in the middle. The CDR3 loop spans 18 amino acids. For the CDR3, the DNA is TGCAGCGTTGAAAGGTCGAGTCTGTGGGGAGGTACGGACACTGAAGCTTTCTTT. It specifies CSVERSSLWGGTDTEAFF.

As to this clonotype: This may come from a read error, since a much larger clone is one base off. The chain couples TRBV20-1 to TRBJ1-1; D is unclear. The CDR3 covers 11 residues. Germline CDR1 and CDR2: DFQATT and SNEGSKA (reference sequence). Trimming stripped 7 bases from V and 6 bases from J, with 12 bases between. The CDR3 DNA sequence: TGCAGTGACGAGGTAGTTCCTGAAGCTTTCTTT. It is translated as CSDEVVPEAFF.

CDR3 sequence (DNA): TGTGCCACCAGGTCGGGACTAGCGGGAGGGACAGATACGCAGTATTTT. Amino acid sequence: CATRSGLAGGTDTQYF. The V gene is TRBV24-1, the J gene TRBJ2-3; 16 positions agree with TRBD2. The CDR3 spans 16 residues. V was clipped by 7 bases and J by 3 bases; unmatched bases: 3. Germline CDR1 and CDR2: KGHDR and SFDVKD.

A note on this clonotype: Since a much larger clone is just one base distant, this may be a read error. This sequence joins TRBV12-3 or TRBV12-4 and TRBJ1-2; the D gene is possibly TRBD1 (6 bases). This CDR3 region has 12 residues. The CDR3 nucleotides read TGTGCCAGCACCACAGGGTTCTATGACTACGCCTTC. Protein sequence: CASTTGFYDYAF.

Many counts were recorded for this clonotype. The chain recombines TRBV7-8 with TRBJ2-5; no clear D gene. The CDR3 consists of 15 residues. Trimming took 1 base from V and 2 from J, leaving 11 bases between them. Germline CDR1 is SGHVS and CDR2 is FQNEAQ. The DNA of the CDR3 is TGTGCCAGCAGCTTAGGATTGATTCGGCAAGAGACCCAGTACTTC. Translated: CASSLGLIRQETQYF.

This clonotype came up many times. The chain recombines TRBV29-1 with TRBJ1-1; 7 bases align to TRBD1. This CDR3 contains 14 residues. V was clipped by 7 bases and J by 4 bases; unmatched bases: 12. Germline V gene data show CDR1 as SQVTM and CDR2 as ANQGSEA. The DNA for the CDR3 is TGCAGCGCCCAGCTGACAGGGACCCCCACTGAAGCTTTCTTT. It codes for CSAQLTGTPTEAFF.

The sample holds many counts of this clonotype. V gene TRBV24-1 combines with J gene TRBJ2-2; D is ambiguous. From germline, CDR1 is KGHDR and CDR2 SFDVKD. V dropped 2 bases and J dropped 1 base, with 13 bases sitting between them. CDR3 length: 17 amino acids. CDR3 sequence reads: CATSDSKETMNTGELFF. In DNA form, the CDR3 reads TGTGCCACCAGTGATTCAAAGGAAACAATGAACACCGGGGAGCTGTTTTTT.